One sample yielded the 20 T cell receptor beta chains listed below, sequenced in a study. Here immunoSEQ multiplex PCR was the method, and the copy in TCRdb shows in-frame clones only, minus some. The table lists around 54,000 clones, approximately 95% of them singletons. The sequencing input was PBMCs. All receptors derive from a man aged 35-49 years with rheumatoid arthritis.

This chain uses TRBV6-5 with TRBJ1-6; D is possibly TRBD1 (5 bases). V dropped 4 bases and J dropped 0 bases, with 10 bases sitting between them. The CDR3 totals 16 residues. The germline CDR1 and CDR2 sequences are MNHEY and SVGAGI. The CDR3 spells CASSSGRTSYNSPLHF. CDR3 DNA sequence: TGTGCCAGCAGTTCGGGGCGAACCTCCTATAATTCACCCCTCCACTTT.

The count of this clone is one. The chain employs TRBV6-2 or TRBV6-3 and TRBJ1-5, with TRBD1 matching 10 bases. The ends lost 4 bases at V and 7 bases at J; junction bases unmatched: 4. The CDR3 is 14 amino acids. The germline gives CDR1 MNHEY, CDR2 SVGEGT. Here the CDR3 DNA reads TGTGCCAGCAGTTTGGGACAGGGGAGGCAGCCCCAGCATTTT. It is translated as CASSLGQGRQPQHF.

V is TRBV6-5 and J is TRBJ2-7; 7 bases agree with TRBD1. This CDR3 is built from 13 residues. The germline CDR1 and CDR2 sequences are MNHEY and SVGAGI. The junction had 7 bases not matched to a gene; V was cut back by 6 bases and J by 5 bases. The CDR3 bases are TGTGCCAGCAGAACGGACAGGAGGCACGAGCAGTACTTC. It translates to CASRTDRRHEQYF.

The V call is TRBV14, the J call TRBJ2-2; no definite D call. The CDR3 contains 15 residues. Germline V gene data show CDR1 as SGHDN and CDR2 as FVKESK. Trimming took off 4 bases at V and 6 bases at J, with 15 bases between the two ends. In DNA, the CDR3 is TGTGCCAGCAGCCGTTACGTACGAGCGCCCGGGGAGCTGTTTTTT. Its protein is CASSRYVRAPGELFF.

This clone has just one count. The genes are TRBV2 and TRBJ2-2, with a tentative D call TRBD2 (6 bases). This CDR3 is built from 15 residues. V shed 5 bases and J shed 7 bases, with 17 bases lying between them. Germline values: CDR1 SNHLY, CDR2 FYNNEI. CDR3 sequence: CASSFGGLPDGELFF. In DNA, the CDR3 is TGTGCCAGCAGTTTCGGGGGTCTCCCCGACGGGGAGCTGTTTTTT.

The rearrangement joins TRBV7-9 to TRBJ1-4; 11 bases are a match to TRBD1. The CDR3 covers 13 residues. Germline V gives CDR1 SEHNR, CDR2 FQNEAQ (reference sequence). Trimming removed 10 bases from V and 8 bases from J; junction bases left unmatched: 6. CDR3: CATWDRGKEKLFF. The CDR3 region has the DNA TGTGCCACCTGGGACAGGGGGAAGGAAAAACTGTTTTTT.

The chain recombines TRBV15 with TRBJ1-6; tentatively, D is TRBD1 (6 bases). The V and J ends lost 6 bases and 4 bases respectively, with 7 bases between them. The CDR3 length is 13 residues. Germline-derived CDR1 and CDR2 are LNHNV and YYDKDF (reference sequence). The CDR3 protein is CATRTGYNSPLHF. The CDR3 nucleotides are TGTGCCACCAGGACAGGATATAATTCACCCCTCCACTTT.

V gene TRBV3-1 (or the pseudogene TRBV3-2) combines with J gene TRBJ2-1; 13 positions match TRBD2. The V segment lost 3 bases and the J segment 5 bases; nucleotides outside the gene matches: 7. CDR1 and CDR2 (germline): LGHDT, YNNKEL (reference sequence). This CDR3 contains 17 residues. This chain's CDR3 is CASSHPRGLAGNNEQFF. CDR3 sequence (DNA): TGTGCCAGCAGCCACCCTAGGGGACTAGCGGGGAACAATGAGCAGTTCTTC.

In nucleotides, the CDR3 is TGTGCCAGCAGTTCTGGAACTTATGGCTACACCTTC. Translation: CASSSGTYGYTF. The chain couples TRBV6-6 to TRBJ1-2; the D is unclear. The V gene lost 4 bases and the J gene lost 5 bases, with 8 bases spanning the gap. Germline loops: CDR1 MNHNY, CDR2 SVGAGI (reference sequence). The CDR3 covers 12 residues.

The CDR3: CASSSRDRDGTGELFF. The CDR3 nucleotides are TGTGCCAGCTCCAGCCGGGACAGGGATGGCACCGGGGAGCTGTTTTTT. V usage is TRBV18 and J usage is TRBJ2-2; 9 nucleotides line up with TRBD1. The junction had 9 bases not matched to a gene; V was cut back by 6 bases and J by 4 bases. The CDR3 totals 16 residues. Germline V lookup: CDR1 KGHSH, CDR2 LQKENI. Together with reference TRBV18 and TRBJ2-2, the CDR3 gives the full variable domain: NAGVMQNPRHLVRRRGQEARLRCSPMKGHSHVYWYRQLPEEGLKFMVYLQKENIIDESGMPKERFSAEFPKEGPSILRIQQVVRGDSAAYFCASSSRDRDGTGELFFGEGSRLTVL.

The rearrangement joins TRBV10-3 to TRBJ2-7, with unresolved D. CDR1 is ENHRY, CDR2 SYGVKD, per germline. CDR3 length equals 12 residues. V lost 4 bases and J lost 1, with 5 bases in between. CDR3: CAISVGSYEQYF. CDR3 nucleotides: TGTGCCATCAGTGTCGGATCCTACGAGCAGTACTTC.

The genes are TRBV25-1 and TRBJ1-4; possibly TRBD1 for D (6 bases). CDR1 is MGHDK, CDR2 SYGVNS, per germline. V lost 3 bases to trimming and J lost 7 bases, with 15 bases between them. CDR3 length: 15 amino acids. CDR3 sequence (DNA): TGTGCCAGCAGTGACCCGGGACAAGTGATTGAAAAACTGTTTTTT. It codes for CASSDPGQVIEKLFF.

The V gene is TRBV6-2 or TRBV6-3, the J gene TRBJ2-1, with TRBD2 identical over 11 bases. V shed 2 bases, J shed 5 bases, and the junction held 2 bases outside the gene matches. The length of the CDR3 is 15 residues. Germline V lookup: CDR1 MNHEY, CDR2 SVGEGT. The CDR3 region has the DNA TGTGCCAGCAGTTACCGGACTAGCGGGCACAATGAGCAGTTCTTC. Residues: CASSYRTSGHNEQFF.

This clone was observed a handful of times. This chain connects TRBV5-4 to TRBJ1-2, with 8 bases lining up with TRBD1. V shed 2 bases, J shed 7 bases, and the junction held 10 bases outside the gene matches. The CDR3 extends over 15 amino acids. Germline assignment: CDR1 SGHNT and CDR2 YYREEE (reference sequence). DNA for the CDR3: TGTGCCAGCAGCTTTCAGGGGGCGTACCAAGGTGGCTACACCTTC. Protein sequence: CASSFQGAYQGGYTF.

This rearrangement joins TRBV6-1 to TRBJ2-3; TRBD2 matches 11 bases. The CDR3 is 18 amino acids. Germline V gene lookup returns CDR1 MNHNS and CDR2 SASEGT. V shed 4 bases, J shed 0 bases, and the junction held 9 bases outside the gene matches. The CDR3 sequence is CASSGYASGGPSTDTQYF. DNA of the CDR3: TGTGCCAGCAGTGGGTACGCTAGCGGGGGGCCTAGCACAGATACGCAGTATTTT.

The chain couples TRBV9 to TRBJ2-1; 9 bases agree with TRBD2. Germline CDR1 is SGDLS and CDR2 is YYNGEE. CDR3 length: 15 amino acids. J gave up 0 bases and V 3 bases, and 1 base lay outside the gene matches. CDR3 in amino acids: CASSDSGGSYNEQFF. DNA of the CDR3: TGTGCCAGCAGCGATAGCGGGGGCTCCTACAATGAGCAGTTCTTC.

The chain is built from TRBV7-3 and TRBJ2-5, with TRBD1 identical over 8 bases. The CDR3 has 14 amino acids. From germline, CDR1 is SGHTA and CDR2 FQGTGA. Trimming took 5 bases from V and 4 from J; bases not matched to a gene: 6. The CDR3 reads CASSPGQGGETQYF. The CDR3 bases are TGTGCCAGCAGCCCCGGACAGGGCGGAGAGACCCAGTACTTC. Using reference TRBV7-3 and TRBJ2-5 for the parts outside the CDR3, the full variable domain is GAGVSQTPSNKVTEKGKYVELRCDPISGHTALYWYRQSLGQGPEFLIYFQGTGAADDSGLPNDRFFAVRPEGSVSTLKIQRTERGDSAVYLCASSPGQGGETQYFGPGTRLLVL.

This clone appeared a single time. CDR3 coding DNA: TGTGCCAGCAGCTTGGGGCCAATGGATAATGAAAAACTGTTTTTT. Its protein product is CASSLGPMDNEKLFF. The rearrangement joins TRBV5-4 to TRBJ1-4; D remains ambiguous. Germline V gene lookup returns CDR1 SGHNT and CDR2 YYREEE (reference sequence). The CDR3 consists of 15 residues. Trimming removed 0 bases at V and 4 bases at J, with 10 bases between.

CDR3 nucleotides: TGTGCCTGGAGGGTTCTAGCGTATTACACAGATACGCAGTATTTT. It codes for CAWRVLAYYTDTQYF. The rearrangement uses TRBV30 and TRBJ2-3, with D perhaps TRBD2 (6 bases). Germline loops: CDR1 GTSNPN, CDR2 SVGIG (reference sequence). The CDR3 has 15 residues. V was trimmed by 3 bases and J by 2 bases, leaving 15 bases between them.

This rearrangement joins TRBV14 to TRBJ2-2, with D perhaps given as TRBD1 or TRBD2 (6 bases each). The CDR3 consists of 14 residues. CDR1 is SGHDN and CDR2 is FVKESK in the germline V gene. The V gene lost 3 bases and the J gene lost 5 bases, with 10 bases spanning the gap. The CDR3 DNA sequence: TGTGCCAGCAGCCATCAGGGGAGGACCGGGGAGCTGTTTTTT. Its protein product is CASSHQGRTGELFF.